Reported below is one T cell receptor beta chain. This sample is drawn from a study of T cells in Graves' hyperthyroidism and ophthalmopathy. The TCR beta CDR3 regions underwent amplification using RNA transcripts as the source. HTBI primers drove first-round RT-PCR of the TCR CDR3. One entry per CDR3 protein, called by TCRdb with MiXCR from the multiplex PCR reads. The sample comprises approximately 400,000 distinct CDR3 sequences, over 15% of which are singletons, and 3.7% rests with the top ten. The PBMCs were sourced from fresh peripheral blood (about 10 ml). The CDR3 loop spans 16 amino acids. J was trimmed by 7 bases and V by 4 bases; bases with no gene match: 9. Germline V lookup: CDR1 ENHRY, CDR2 SYGVKD.

The chain is built from TRBV10-3 and TRBJ2-1; 11 bases agree with TRBD2. The source is a woman younger than 35 with Graves' hyperthyroidism. Sequencing was performed on blood. The CDR3 bases are TGTGCCATCAGTGCGGGTGCCGGACTAGCGGGTAATGAGCAGTTCTTC. Amino acids: CAISAGAGLAGNEQFF.